Many counts were recorded for the clone carrying this T cell receptor (beta chain). What it recognizes is unknown. This sample was taken from a study of beta chain bispecific antibodies for T cell cancers. Study details: Surface TRBV12 (TRBV12-3) was on Jurkat, TRBV5-5 on HPB-ALL. Study results and limitations: Most targeted TRBV signal came from the leukemia cell line cells, not normal T cells. Versus anti-CD19, anti-TRBV12 exposure cut the TRBV12-3 share of TRBV signal by under 99%.

Expansion lasted 2 to 4 days, with either anti-CD3 antibody OKT3 or CD3/CD28 beads. Expanded T cells grew in IL-2 (about 100 IU/ml) plus IL-7 (approximately 5 ng/ml). The ends were cut back, 2 bases at V and 7 bases at J, with 20 bases in the middle. The CDR3 sequence is 16 residues long. Germline V CDR1 and CDR2: MNHEY, SMNVEV (reference sequence). Libraries carried unique molecular identifiers used for clonotype counts. TCRdb passed the 5' RACE reads through MiXCR, listing each CDR3 protein once. The data show 20,000 to 25,000 distinct CDR3 sequences, with approximately 1.9% seen just once and under 5.5% held by the top ten.

The V gene is TRBV27, the J gene TRBJ2-5; possible D gene TRBD1, 5 bases. The source was healthy donor T cells cultured with leukemia cells, collected from a culture containing a bispecific antibody targeting TCR Vbeta12. The origin of this receptor is a human donor in good health. Some clones in this sample may be carry-over from other donors' samples. CDR3 sequence reads: CASSLMVAGNYGTQYF. The DNA of the CDR3 is TGTGCCAGCAGTTTAATGGTGGCAGGGAATTACGGGACCCAGTACTTC.